Following are 28 T cell receptor beta chains from one sample sequenced in a study of graft-versus-host responses after intestinal transplantation. These TCRs are of unknown antigen specificity. Clones were read by immunoSEQ multiplex PCR, and TCRdb kept only the in-frame ones, dropping some. The sample lists 85,000 to 90,000 clones; 90% were seen once. Specimen: unstimulated CD4+ T cells sorted from spleen or lymph node cells, collected before intestinal transplant. The origin of the receptors is a human donor who received an intestinal transplant.

The CDR3 DNA reads TGTGCCAGCAGTGTTCCCGGGACAGGGGGTCGGACCCAGTACTTC. Amino acid sequence: CASSVPGTGGRTQYF. V gene TRBV25-1 combines with J gene TRBJ2-5; 11 nucleotides align to TRBD1. This CDR3 contains 15 residues. The trim removed 4 bases at V and 7 bases at J, leaving 8 bases unmatched. Germline CDR1 reads MGHDK; CDR2 reads SYGVNS.

The gene calls are TRBV5-8 and TRBJ1-4, with TRBD1 as a possible D gene (6 bases). Trimming pared 4 bases from V and 7 bases from J, leaving 17 bases between. The CDR3 consists of 15 residues. Germline assignment: CDR1 SGHTS and CDR2 YDEGEE. The CDR3 loop reads CASSANRANGEKLFF. DNA of the CDR3: TGTGCCAGCAGCGCAAACAGGGCGAACGGTGAAAAACTGTTTTTT.

V usage is TRBV15 and J usage is TRBJ2-1; 7 bases align to TRBD1. The germline CDR1 and CDR2 sequences are LNHNV and YYDKDF (reference sequence). The CDR3 runs 15 residues. The ends lost 4 bases at V and 7 bases at J; junction bases unmatched: 10. CDR3 DNA sequence: TGTGCCACCAGCACTCAAAGACAGGGCTGGAATGAGCAGTTCTTC. Translation gives CATSTQRQGWNEQFF.

This clone was recorded once. The V call is TRBV7-3, the J call TRBJ1-3; D not certain. Trimming took off 1 base at V and 0 bases at J, with 4 bases between the two ends. Germline CDR1 and CDR2: SGHTA and FQGTGA. CDR3 length: 14 residues. The CDR3 bases are TGTGCCAGCAGCTTAAGCGGCTCTGGAAACACCATATATTTT. Amino acids: CASSLSGSGNTIYF.

The J gene is TRBJ2-1, the V gene TRBV11-2; a possible D gene is TRBD2 (6 bases). CDR3 length: 11 amino acids. Germline V gene data show CDR1 as SGHAT and CDR2 as FQNNGV. With 4 bases removed from V and 13 bases from J, the gap between germline ends came to 11 bases. The CDR3, as DNA: TGTGCCAGCAGCTCGCGACTAGTCCAGTTCTTC. Its protein is CASSSRLVQFF.

This chain links TRBV2 with TRBJ2-3; a weak D match, TRBD2 (6 bases). The CDR3 contains 13 residues. Trimming left V 5 bases short and J 2 bases short, with 8 bases between. Germline lookup yields CDR1 SNHLY and CDR2 FYNNEI. In nucleotides, the CDR3 is TGTGCCAGCAGTAAGGACTACACAGATACGCAGTATTTT. This sequence encodes CASSKDYTDTQYF.

The rearrangement joins TRBV9 to TRBJ1-5; D perhaps matches TRBD1 (5 bases). The V end lost 2 bases, the J end lost 5 bases, and 8 bases lay between the germline ends. Germline V lookup: CDR1 SGDLS, CDR2 YYNGEE. The CDR3 loop spans 13 amino acids. In DNA, the CDR3 is TGTGCCAGCAGCGTCGCGGGACATCAGCCCCAGCATTTT. Translating it yields CASSVAGHQPQHF.

The rearrangement joins TRBV5-1 to TRBJ2-5; D is possibly TRBD1 (5 bases). Trimming shortened V by 7 bases and J by 2 bases, and 18 bases separated the two germline ends. The CDR3 is 15 residues long. CDR1 is SGHRS, CDR2 YFSETQ, per germline. The CDR3 nucleotides are TGCGCCAGCCGACCCGTTAGGACAAGACAAGAGACCCAGTACTTC. This sequence encodes CASRPVRTRQETQYF.

The V and J genes are TRBV11-2 and TRBJ2-1, with 8 bases that match TRBD1. CDR3 length: 16 residues. The V gene's germline CDR1 is SGHAT and CDR2 FQNNGV. The junction had 6 bases not matched to a gene; V was cut back by 5 bases and J by 0 bases. CDR3 protein: CASSPGGPSSYNEQFF. DNA of the CDR3: TGTGCCAGCAGCCCAGGGGGCCCAAGCTCCTACAATGAGCAGTTCTTC.

The chain has TRBV7-9 and TRBJ1-2; tentatively, D is TRBD1 (6 bases). The CDR3 is made up of 12 amino acids. In germline, CDR1 is SEHNR, CDR2 FQNEAQ (reference sequence). V lost 1 base and J 14 bases, leaving 14 bases between the germline ends. CDR3 coding DNA: TGTGCCAGCAGCTTAGAATCCCGGACAGTAACCTTC. Translating it yields CASSLESRTVTF.

The rearrangement joins TRBV4-1 to TRBJ1-1; D perhaps matches TRBD1 (6 bases). Germline assignment: CDR1 MGHRA and CDR2 YSYEKL. V was pared by 0 bases and J by 8 bases, with 16 bases between. There are 15 residues in the CDR3. CDR3 loop: CASSQDTGRAWEAFF. The CDR3 DNA is TGCGCCAGCAGCCAAGACACAGGGAGGGCGTGGGAAGCTTTCTTT.

This clone was recorded only once. V gene TRBV7-6 combines with J gene TRBJ2-5; 15 bases map to TRBD2. In germline, CDR1 is SGHVS, CDR2 FNYEAQ. J gave up 5 bases and V 4 bases, and 8 bases lay outside the gene matches. The CDR3 is 17 residues long. The CDR3: CASSSGTSGGRGETQYF. CDR3 nucleotide sequence: TGTGCCAGCAGCTCCGGGACTAGCGGGGGGCGGGGGGAGACCCAGTACTTC.

The CDR3, as DNA: TGTGCCAGCAGCGACAGGGGGCTCGGGGCCAACGTCCTGACTTTC. Encoded protein: CASSDRGLGANVLTF. V and J are TRBV2 and TRBJ2-6; 10 nucleotides agree with TRBD1. V trimming: 6 bases; J trimming: 4 bases; junction bases outside the gene matches: 3. The CDR3 sequence is 15 residues long. Germline V gives CDR1 SNHLY, CDR2 FYNNEI. The variable domain in full, completed from reference TRBV2 and TRBJ2-6, reads EPEVTQTPSHQVTQMGQEVILRCVPISNHLYFYWYRQILGQKVEFLVSFYNNEISEKSEIFDDQFSVERPDGSNFTLKIRSTKLEDSAMYFCASSDRGLGANVLTFGAGSRLTVL.

V is TRBV10-1 and J is TRBJ1-1; D is perhaps TRBD1 (5 bases). The V gene lost 4 bases and the J gene lost 3 bases, with 6 bases spanning the gap. The CDR3 sequence is 12 residues long. Germline V CDR1 and CDR2: WNHNN, SYGVQD (reference sequence). The DNA for the CDR3 is TGCGCCAGCAGTGGACAGTACACTGAAGCTTTCTTT. Its protein product is CASSGQYTEAFF.

This clone was seen once. V gene TRBV6-1 combines with J gene TRBJ2-6, with 8 bases identical to TRBD2. This CDR3 contains 14 residues. Germline values: CDR1 MNHNS, CDR2 SASEGT. Trimming at V came to 8 bases and at J to 2 bases, leaving 2 bases not matched to a gene. This CDR3 is CASRGGPGANVLTF. CDR3 coding DNA: TGTGCCAGCCGGGGGGGGCCTGGGGCCAACGTCCTGACTTTC.

This chain uses TRBV25-1 with TRBJ2-3; TRBD1 agrees at 9 bases. This CDR3 is 16 amino acids long. V trimming: 1 base; J trimming: 0 bases; junction bases outside the gene matches: 2. From germline, CDR1 is MGHDK and CDR2 SYGVNS. In nucleotides, the CDR3 is TGTGCCAGCAGTGAATTTGGGACAGGGAGCACAGATACGCAGTATTTT. It is translated as CASSEFGTGSTDTQYF. Combining the CDR3 with reference TRBV25-1 and TRBJ2-3 gives the whole variable domain EADIYQTPRYLVIGTGKKITLECSQTMGHDKMYWYQQDPGMELHLIHYSYGVNSTEKGDLSSESTVSRIRTEHFPLTLESARPSHTSQYLCASSEFGTGSTDTQYFGPGTRLTVL.

This chain connects TRBV7-9 to TRBJ1-6; 9 nucleotides match TRBD1. The junction had 4 bases not matched to a gene; V was cut back by 6 bases and J by 7 bases. This CDR3 comprises 14 residues. In germline, CDR1 is SEHNR, CDR2 FQNEAQ (reference sequence). The CDR3 nucleotides are TGTGCCAGCAGTGCCGGACAGGGGAATTCACCCCTCCACTTT. This gives the protein CASSAGQGNSPLHF.

This chain links TRBV5-4 with TRBJ2-5; a weak D match, TRBD2 (5 bases). CDR1 and CDR2 from the germline V gene are SGHNT and YYREEE (reference sequence). CDR3 length equals 14 residues. Deletions cut 4 bases from V and 5 bases from J, with 15 bases between. The CDR3 nucleotides are TGTGCCAGCAGCCCCGGAGGTGAGGGCGAGACCCAGTACTTC. Its protein is CASSPGGEGETQYF.

The chain employs TRBV6-6 and TRBJ1-1, with D hard to call. The CDR3 contains 14 residues. Per germline, CDR1 MNHNY and CDR2 SVGAGI (reference sequence). Deletions cut 7 bases from V and 0 bases from J, with 12 bases between. The CDR3 is CASTLGGMNTEAFF. CDR3 sequence (DNA): TGTGCCAGCACCCTTGGAGGGATGAACACTGAAGCTTTCTTT.

This chain links TRBV27 with TRBJ1-4; 10 nucleotides align to TRBD1. This CDR3 has 14 residues. Per germline, CDR1 MNHEY and CDR2 SMNVEV (reference sequence). The junction had 4 bases not matched to a gene; V was cut back by 6 bases and J by 6 bases. The CDR3 reads CASSSGTGDEKLFF. The CDR3 region has the DNA TGTGCCAGCAGCTCCGGGACAGGGGATGAAAAACTGTTTTTT.

The chain is built from TRBV7-6 and TRBJ1-5, with D possibly TRBD1 on 6 matching bases. CDR1 is SGHVS, CDR2 FNYEAQ, per germline. The CDR3 extends over 15 amino acids. V was shortened by 1 base and J by 7 bases, with 14 bases between the two germline ends. The CDR3 DNA sequence: TGTGCCAGCAGCTTAGGCGTAGGGGGTGAGCAGCCCCAGCATTTT. Protein sequence: CASSLGVGGEQPQHF.

The chain couples TRBV18 to TRBJ2-3; no firm D call. Germline-derived CDR1 and CDR2 are KGHSH and LQKENI. The CDR3 is 12 residues long. V lost 2 bases and J lost 6, with 6 bases in between. CDR3 coding DNA: TGTGCCAGCTCACCAGCGGCTGATACGCAGTATTTT. Its translation is CASSPAADTQYF.

This rearrangement joins TRBV5-5 to TRBJ2-7; 10 positions match TRBD1. Germline V gene data show CDR1 as SGHKS and CDR2 as YYEKEE (reference sequence). The V and J ends lost 0 bases and 1 base, in that order; junction bases with no gene match: 4. The CDR3 covers 16 residues. The DNA of the CDR3 is TGTGCCAGCAGCTTGGGCGGGACAGGGGTGTCCTACGAGCAGTACTTC. It yields the protein CASSLGGTGVSYEQYF.

This clone was observed once. The chain carries TRBV19 and TRBJ1-4, with D tentatively TRBD1 (5 bases). Looked up from germline, CDR1 is LNHDA and CDR2 is SQIVND (reference sequence). Trimming cost V 7 bases and J 0 bases, with 12 bases left between them. The CDR3 runs 15 residues. CDR3 region: CASTGGGATNEKLFF. CDR3 in DNA: TGTGCCAGTACTGGCGGGGGTGCAACTAATGAAAAACTGTTTTTT. Together with reference TRBV19 and TRBJ1-4, the CDR3 gives the full variable domain: DGGITQSPKYLFRKEGQNVTLSCEQNLNHDAMYWYRQDPGQGLRLIYYSQIVNDFQKGDIAEGYSVSREKKESFPLTVTSAQKNPTAFYLCASTGGGATNEKLFFGSGTQLSVL.

The genes are TRBV4-2 and TRBJ2-1; D is undetermined. V was pared by 2 bases and J by 0 bases, with 8 bases between. Germline CDR1 reads LGHNA; CDR2 reads YNFKEQ. This CDR3 has 15 amino acids. CDR3 in amino acids: CASSQPTSSYNEQFF. As DNA, the CDR3 is TGTGCCAGCAGCCAACCTACGAGCTCCTACAATGAGCAGTTCTTC.

The V call is TRBV27, the J call TRBJ1-6; a weak D match, TRBD1 (6 bases). CDR3 length equals 14 residues. Deletions cut 3 bases from V and 9 bases from J, with 12 bases between. Per germline, CDR1 MNHEY and CDR2 SMNVEV (reference sequence). CDR3 sequence: CASSFWGQTSPLHF. CDR3 coding DNA: TGTGCCAGCAGTTTTTGGGGGCAGACTTCACCCCTCCACTTT.

V gene TRBV11-2 combines with J gene TRBJ2-5; 10 bases fit TRBD2. V lost 2 bases and J lost 5; bases outside the gene matches: 11. CDR1 and CDR2 (germline): SGHAT, FQNNGV. This CDR3 region has 17 residues. The CDR3 sequence: CASSLRGRLAGVETQYF. CDR3 in DNA: TGTGCCAGCAGCTTAAGAGGTCGGCTAGCGGGGGTGGAGACCCAGTACTTC.

This chain links TRBV4-1 with TRBJ1-2; 8 bases are a match to TRBD1. The CDR3 loop spans 13 amino acids. V was pared by 4 bases and J by 6 bases, with 4 bases of the junction left unmatched. Germline CDR1 MGHRA, CDR2 YSYEKL. The chain's CDR3 is CASSPTGGHGYTF. The DNA of the CDR3 is TGCGCCAGCAGCCCCACAGGGGGGCATGGCTACACCTTC.